This section outlines one T cell receptor (beta chain) sequence together with its context. Its target is not known. A much more abundant neighbour one base away suggests this may be a read error. Since the CDR3 does not end with the conserved phenylalanine or tryptophan, this likely comes from a read error. Time point indicated: persistent/refractory GD, antithyroid drugs over 5 years with positive TRAb. Construction of the TCR library relied on RNA isolated from PBMCs. The entry originates in a study of regulatory T cells in long-lasting Graves disease. Study overall: Persistent cases took antithyroid drugs over 5 years and stayed TSH receptor antibody positive. Study-level findings and limits: Public clonotype sharing was higher in persistent than newly diagnosed patients. Authors noted too few samples as a limitation. Examination was confined to peripheral blood, excluding thyroid tissue.

The CDR3 sequence is 15 residues long. Trimming cost V 2 bases and J 4 bases, with 14 bases left between them. Germline V gene data show CDR1 as SGHVS and CDR2 as FQNEAQ. For TCR beta, libraries came from iRepertoire HTBI primers and Arm-PCR of CDR3 regions. TCRdb reprocessed the multiplex PCR reads with MiXCR, giving one entry per CDR3 protein. The sample carries almost 350,000 distinct CDR3 sequences, around 20% recorded once. This receptor was obtained from a female donor with Graves disease. The sequenced sample was peripheral blood mononuclear cells (PBMCs), obtained when the disease was refractory, from a patient treated with antithyroid drugs. This rearrangement joins TRBV7-8 to TRBJ1-2; D is unresolved. CDR3 sequence: CASSLSPDPGYGYTL. The CDR3 region has the DNA TGTGCCAGCAGCTTATCTCCCGACCCGGGCTATGGCTACACCCTC.